One T cell receptor beta chain is described in this entry. Its antigen is as yet unknown. These data are taken from a study of cytomegalovirus exposure and HLA in healthy donors. Germline V gives CDR1 SGHTA, CDR2 FQGTGA. The CDR3 loop spans 12 amino acids. V lost 6 bases and J lost 5, with 8 bases in between. The PCR used 60 Vbeta and 13 Jbeta primers. The table came from immunoSEQ multiplex PCR; TCRdb's copy has only in-frame clones and leaves some out. Its listing shows about 51,000 clones. Study-wide results and limits: Serostatus for CMV was the only available immune exposure information.

The genes are TRBV7-3 and TRBJ2-1, with D unresolved. The sample was PBMCs. This sequence originates from a man aged 35 to 55 in good health and CMV-seropositive. CDR3: CASSPHDNEQFF. CDR3 bases: TGTGCCAGCAGTCCCCATGACAATGAGCAGTTCTTC.